The 20 T cell receptor beta chains reported below all come from one sample, sequenced in a study of technical replicates of blood from a handful of donors. Produced via immunoSEQ multiplex PCR; TCRdb's table is partial and in-frame only. The sample shows fewer than 95,000 clones, about 91% of them seen only once. Input material: T cells isolated from PBMCs. These receptor sequences come from a human donor in good health.

V usage is TRBV6-6 and J usage is TRBJ2-3; 9 nucleotides agree with TRBD1. The germline V gene encodes CDR1 MNHNY and CDR2 SVGAGI (reference sequence). Trimming took 6 bases from V and 2 from J; bases not matched to a gene: 9. The CDR3 loop spans 16 amino acids. The CDR3 sequence: CASRPGQGINTDTQYF. CDR3 DNA sequence: TGTGCCAGCAGACCTGGACAGGGGATTAACACAGATACGCAGTATTTT.

This chain connects TRBV2 to TRBJ2-2; TRBD2 agrees at 9 bases. This CDR3 has 16 residues. Germline CDR1 SNHLY, CDR2 FYNNEI. The V and J ends lost 4 bases and 1 base, in that order; junction bases with no gene match: 4. The CDR3 coding sequence is TGTGCCAGCAGTGGACTAGCGGTAGAGAACACCGGGGAGCTGTTTTTT. Residues: CASSGLAVENTGELFF.

The chain has TRBV6-6 and TRBJ1-5; 9 bases align to TRBD1. Germline CDR1 and CDR2: MNHNY and SVGAGI (reference sequence). This CDR3 has 15 amino acids. V lost 5 bases to trimming and J lost 7 bases; unmatched junction nucleotides: 9. This chain's CDR3 is CASSRGQGIGQPQHF. CDR3 DNA sequence: TGTGCCAGCAGTAGGGGACAGGGTATCGGGCAGCCCCAGCATTTT.

This clone was recorded once. This chain uses TRBV2 with TRBJ2-1; TRBD2 aligns across 15 bases. V lost 10 bases and J lost 9; bases outside the gene matches: 4. CDR1 is SNHLY, CDR2 FYNNEI, per germline. This CDR3 comprises 13 residues. In DNA, the CDR3 is TGTGCCACCGGACTAGCGGGAGGGGGTGAGCAGTTCTTC. Translation gives CATGLAGGGEQFF.

The chain has TRBV11-2 and TRBJ2-2; a weak D match, TRBD2 (6 bases). The germline CDR1 and CDR2 sequences are SGHAT and FQNNGV. V lost 2 bases and J lost 6, with 7 bases in between. This CDR3 is 13 amino acids long. The CDR3 DNA reads TGTGCCAGCAGCTTACCGGGGGCCGGGGAGCTGTTTTTT. Protein product: CASSLPGAGELFF. Complete variable domain (other parts from reference TRBV11-2 and TRBJ2-2): EAGVAQSPRYKIIEKRQSVAFWCNPISGHATLYWYQQILGQGPKLLIQFQNNGVVDDSQLPKDRFSAERLKGVDSTLKIQPAKLEDSAVYLCASSLPGAGELFFGEGSRLTVL.

The chain is built from TRBV5-8 and TRBJ2-7, with TRBD1 matching over 8 bases. The V gene end was trimmed by 0 bases and the J gene end by 2 bases; junction bases not matched to a gene: 7. Germline V gene lookup returns CDR1 SGHTS and CDR2 YDEGEE. There are 16 residues in the CDR3. The CDR3 nucleotides read TGTGCCAGCAGCTTGGAATGGACAGGGATCGCCTACGAGCAGTACTTC. The encoded protein is CASSLEWTGIAYEQYF.

This clone has only a few counts. V usage is TRBV19 and J usage is TRBJ1-2, with a weak D call TRBD1 (6 bases). The germline CDR1 and CDR2 sequences are LNHDA and SQIVND (reference sequence). CDR3 length: 12 amino acids. Trimming took off 3 bases at V and 6 bases at J, with 8 bases between the two ends. The CDR3 nucleotides read TGTGCCAGTAGTATCAGGGGTCATGGCTACACCTTC. This translates into CASSIRGHGYTF.

This chain connects TRBV11-3 to TRBJ2-3; D call uncertain. Trimming left V 3 bases short and J 3 bases short, with 7 bases between. Germline V gives CDR1 SGHNT, CDR2 YENEEA. This CDR3 region has 13 residues. The CDR3 protein is CASSLHLTDTQYF. The DNA for the CDR3 is TGTGCCAGCAGCTTGCACTTGACAGATACGCAGTATTTT. Together with reference TRBV11-3 and TRBJ2-3, the CDR3 gives the full variable domain: EAGVVQSPRYKIIEKKQPVAFWCNPISGHNTLYWYLQNLGQGPELLIRYENEEAVDDSQLPKDRFSAERLKGVDSTLKIQPAELGDSAVYLCASSLHLTDTQYFGPGTRLTVL.

The rearrangement links TRBV2 to TRBJ2-3; D is possibly TRBD1 (6 bases). Germline V gene data show CDR1 as SNHLY and CDR2 as FYNNEI. With 0 bases removed from V and 2 bases from J, the gap between germline ends came to 12 bases. This CDR3 comprises 16 residues. The CDR3 DNA reads TGTGCCAGCAGTGAAGCCTCCGGACAGTCCACAGATACGCAGTATTTT. It yields the protein CASSEASGQSTDTQYF.

The chain employs TRBV10-3 and TRBJ2-3; perhaps TRBD2 as D (7 bases). Germline-derived CDR1 and CDR2 are ENHRY and SYGVKD. V shed 8 bases and J shed 3 bases, with 12 bases lying between them. This CDR3 region has 13 residues. The CDR3 is CAIGGDKTDTQYF. For the CDR3, the DNA is TGTGCCATCGGGGGGGACAAGACAGATACGCAGTATTTT.

A few counts support this clone. The J gene is TRBJ1-1, the V gene TRBV10-3; no firm D call. Trimming shortened V by 7 bases and J by 0 bases, and 9 bases separated the two germline ends. CDR1 and CDR2 (germline): ENHRY, SYGVKD. This CDR3 is built from 13 residues. This CDR3 reads CAINERMNTEAFF. CDR3 DNA: TGTGCCATCAACGAGCGAATGAACACTGAAGCTTTCTTT.

The rearrangement joins TRBV18 to TRBJ2-1, with D unclear. Per germline, CDR1 KGHSH and CDR2 LQKENI. V was cut by 1 base and J by 7 bases, with 11 bases left in between. The CDR3 has 14 amino acids. The CDR3 sequence: CASSPQRTLNEQFF. In nucleotides, the CDR3 is TGTGCCAGCTCACCACAGAGAACCCTTAATGAGCAGTTCTTC.

This clone was observed a handful of times. The rearrangement uses TRBV29-1 and TRBJ2-1; 8 nucleotides align to TRBD1. With V trimmed by 7 bases and J by 8 bases, 7 bases remained unmatched. This CDR3 has 12 amino acids. Germline V gives CDR1 SQVTM, CDR2 ANQGSEA. The CDR3 region is CSATRGQHEQFF. CDR3 bases: TGCAGCGCCACCAGGGGGCAGCATGAGCAGTTCTTC.

The rearrangement links TRBV4-1 to TRBJ2-3; 7 bases match TRBD1. V dropped 0 bases and J dropped 7; count of bases not matched to a gene: 4. Germline V gives CDR1 MGHRA, CDR2 YSYEKL. This CDR3 region has 14 residues. The CDR3 bases are TGCGCCAGCAGCCAAGAACAGGGGTGGAATACGCAGTATTTT. Its protein is CASSQEQGWNTQYF.

J is TRBJ1-2 and V is TRBV27; tentative D call: TRBD1 (5 bases). The CDR3 totals 13 residues. Germline CDR1 reads MNHEY; CDR2 reads SMNVEV (reference sequence). Trimming stripped 8 bases from V and 6 bases from J, with 16 bases between. The DNA for the CDR3 is TGTGCCAGCTTGCCTAGGGGCGGCGATGGCTACACCTTC. Encoded protein: CASLPRGGDGYTF.

In nucleotides, the CDR3 is TGTGCCAGCAGCTTGGTAGGGACATCTGCCTACAATGAGCAGTTCTTC. It codes for CASSLVGTSAYNEQFF. The rearrangement joins TRBV5-5 to TRBJ2-1; D is perhaps TRBD1 (6 bases). CDR1 SGHKS and CDR2 YYEKEE come from the germline V gene (reference sequence). The ends were cut back, 0 bases at V and 2 bases at J, with 12 bases in the middle. CDR3 size: 16 residues.

Only one count was recorded for this clone. The rearrangement joins TRBV7-8 to TRBJ2-7, with D possibly matching TRBD2 (5 bases). The CDR3 is 14 residues long. CDR1 is SGHVS and CDR2 is FQNEAQ in the germline V gene. Trimming cost V 5 bases and J 2 bases, with 13 bases left between them. The CDR3 here is CASSRTYITYEQYF. The CDR3 DNA follows: TGTGCCAGCAGCCGGACTTACATTACCTACGAGCAGTACTTC.

The CDR3 reads CASRPGQGGRDEQYF. The CDR3 region has the DNA TGTGCCAGCAGACCAGGACAGGGGGGTCGAGACGAGCAGTACTTC. The chain employs TRBV6-5 and TRBJ2-7; 10 bases are a match to TRBD1. Looked up from germline, CDR1 is MNHEY and CDR2 is SVGAGI. The CDR3 spans 15 residues. J lost 5 bases, V lost 6 bases, and 10 bases had no gene match.

The chain carries TRBV7-9 and TRBJ1-4; the D is unclear. Between the trimmed V and J ends, which lost 5 bases and 6 bases, there was a span of 4 bases. CDR3 size: 11 residues. CDR1 is SEHNR and CDR2 is FQNEAQ in the germline V gene (reference sequence). The CDR3 DNA is TGTGCCAGCAGCCCCGATGAAAAACTGTTTTTT. This gives the protein CASSPDEKLFF.

J is TRBJ1-2 and V is TRBV6-5, with a tentative D call TRBD1 (5 bases). V shed 0 bases and J shed 8 bases, with 19 bases lying between them. There are 16 residues in the CDR3. Per the germline V gene, CDR1 is MNHEY and CDR2 is SVGAGI. The CDR3 reads CASSYSIFRQGGGYTF. The CDR3 coding sequence is TGTGCCAGCAGTTACTCGATCTTTAGGCAGGGTGGCGGCTACACCTTC.